This T cell receptor (beta chain) appears in the sequencing data of a study of T-cell reconstitution after alpha-beta-depleted transplantation in children. This clonotype has only a few counts. Germline V gene lookup returns CDR1 SGHDT and CDR2 YYEEEE. Between the trimmed V and J ends, which lost 2 bases and 6 bases, there was a span of 15 bases. This CDR3 region has 16 residues. As it was prepared, the TCRbeta library received unique molecular identifiers. One entry per CDR3 protein results from TCRdb running MiXCR on the PCR reads. This sample has approximately 240,000 distinct CDR3 sequences; about a tenth occur once, and the top ten carry about 6%.

The sample here was PBMCs from the stem cell graft donor, taken from the stem cell graft. The clonotype originates from a human donor who donated a stem cell graft to a child with acute lymphoblastic leukemia. The chain joins TRBV5-6 to TRBJ1-6; D possibly corresponds to TRBD1 (6 bases). The CDR3 loop reads CASSFGGQVLNSPLHF. The CDR3 DNA reads TGTGCCAGCAGCTTTGGGGGGCAGGTCCTTAATTCACCCCTCCACTTT.